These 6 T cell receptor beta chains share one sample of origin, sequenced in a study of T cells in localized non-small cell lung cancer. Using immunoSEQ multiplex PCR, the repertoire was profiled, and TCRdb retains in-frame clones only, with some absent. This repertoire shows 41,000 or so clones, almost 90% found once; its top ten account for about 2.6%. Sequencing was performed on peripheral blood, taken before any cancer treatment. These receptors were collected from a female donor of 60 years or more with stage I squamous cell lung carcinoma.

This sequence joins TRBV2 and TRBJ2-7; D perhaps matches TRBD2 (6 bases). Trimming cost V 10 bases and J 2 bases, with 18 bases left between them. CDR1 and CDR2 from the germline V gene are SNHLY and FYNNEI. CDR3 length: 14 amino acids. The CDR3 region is CATKGGTFTYEQYF. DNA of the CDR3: TGTGCCACCAAGGGCGGGACCTTTACCTACGAGCAGTACTTC.

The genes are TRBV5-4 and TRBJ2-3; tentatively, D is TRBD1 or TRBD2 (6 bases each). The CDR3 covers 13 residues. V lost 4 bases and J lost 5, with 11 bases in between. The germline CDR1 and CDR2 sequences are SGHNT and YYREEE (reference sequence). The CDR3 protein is CASSLRGQDTQYF. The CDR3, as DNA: TGTGCCAGCAGCCTTCGGGGGCAAGATACGCAGTATTTT.

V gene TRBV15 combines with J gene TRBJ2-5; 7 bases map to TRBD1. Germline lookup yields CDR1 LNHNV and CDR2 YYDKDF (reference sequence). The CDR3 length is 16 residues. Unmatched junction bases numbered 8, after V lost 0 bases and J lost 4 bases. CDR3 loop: CATSRDQGRGTETQYF. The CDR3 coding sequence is TGTGCCACCAGCAGAGATCAGGGCAGGGGGACAGAGACCCAGTACTTC.

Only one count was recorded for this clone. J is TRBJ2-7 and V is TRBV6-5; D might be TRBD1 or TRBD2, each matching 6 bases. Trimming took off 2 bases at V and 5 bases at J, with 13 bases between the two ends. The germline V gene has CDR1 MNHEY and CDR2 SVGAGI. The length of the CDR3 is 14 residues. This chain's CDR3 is CASSYNSGGNEQYF. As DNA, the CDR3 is TGTGCCAGCAGTTACAACTCCGGGGGCAACGAGCAGTACTTC.

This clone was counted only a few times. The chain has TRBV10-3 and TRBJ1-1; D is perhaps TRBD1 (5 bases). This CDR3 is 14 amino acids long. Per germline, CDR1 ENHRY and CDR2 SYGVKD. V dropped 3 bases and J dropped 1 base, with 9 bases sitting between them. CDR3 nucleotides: TGTGCCATCAGTGAATTGGGGGGGAACACTGAAGCTTTCTTT. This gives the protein CAISELGGNTEAFF.

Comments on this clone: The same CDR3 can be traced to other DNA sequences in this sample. CDR3 protein: CASSFGGSSYEQYF. The CDR3 nucleotides are TGCGCCAGCAGCTTTGGGGGGTCCTCCTACGAGCAGTACTTC. This chain connects TRBV5-1 to TRBJ2-7; maybe TRBD2 (6 bases). Germline CDR1 SGHRS, CDR2 YFSETQ. The CDR3 extends over 14 amino acids. The V and J ends lost 2 bases and 0 bases respectively, with 9 bases between them.